This T cell receptor (beta chain) stems from a study of blood T cell repertoires in COVID-19. In the study overall: PBMCs, B-cell-depleted T cells, or T cells were the source of the cDNA or gDNA that made up the material.

Per germline, CDR1 SGDLS and CDR2 YYNGEE. There are 14 residues in the CDR3. The V end lost 0 bases, the J end lost 7 bases, and 13 bases lay between the germline ends. The method was immunoSEQ multiplex PCR; TCRdb's version includes in-frame clones alone and lacks a portion of them. This repertoire shows 200,000 to 250,000 clones, about nine tenths found once; its top ten account for just under 6.5%. The sequence derives from a woman aged 30 to 39 with acute COVID-19. The specimen was PBMCs or T cells enriched from blood (not recorded which). The J gene is TRBJ1-2, the V gene TRBV9, with a possible D match to TRBD1 (5 bases). The CDR3 loop is CASSVAGQGSGYTF. The CDR3 DNA reads TGTGCCAGCAGCGTAGCTGGGCAGGGCTCTGGCTACACCTTC.